The clone carrying this T cell receptor beta chain was picked up a small number of times. These data come from a study of blood T cell repertoires in COVID-19. Study overall: Samples taken during acute and convalescent COVID-19 were collected in the United States, Italy and Spain.

Ages ranged from about 18 to 90 years, with residence in about 23 US areas. Contact with a PCR-confirmed or clinician-diagnosed COVID-19 case occurred within 2 weeks of entry. Authors' data handling: Estimates of nucleated cell counts were drawn from the amplification of reference gene primers. The repertoire was sequenced with immunoSEQ multiplex PCR; TCRdb's copy has only in-frame clones and lacks some. V, J and clone size were drawn from that table, and D and trimming were deduced from the DNA. Here the sample spans around 320,000 clones, 90% to 95% being singletons. The sequencing input was PBMCs or T cells enriched from blood (not recorded which). The clonotype was recovered from a woman in her 30s who had been exposed to COVID-19.

CDR3 loop: CASSLQTGGETGYTF. In nucleotides, the CDR3 is TGTGCCAGTAGTCTTCAGACAGGGGGCGAGACTGGCTACACCTTC. V gene TRBV19 combines with J gene TRBJ1-2; 10 bases line up with TRBD1. After removal of 5 bases from V and 7 bases from J, the junction contained 10 bases not matched to a gene. Germline-derived CDR1 and CDR2 are LNHDA and SQIVND (reference sequence). The CDR3 is made up of 15 amino acids. The full variable domain, with the rest looked up from reference TRBV19 and TRBJ1-2, is DGGITQSPKYLFRKEGQNVTLSCEQNLNHDAMYWYRQDPGQGLRLIYYSQIVNDFQKGDIAEGYSVSREKKESFPLTVTSAQKNPTAFYLCASSLQTGGETGYTFGSGTRLTVV.